These 13 T cell receptor beta chains originate from one sample sequenced in a study of T-cell reconstitution after alpha-beta-depleted transplantation in children. Unique molecular identifiers were incorporated during preparation of the TCRbeta library. TCRdb recomputed calls from the PCR reads with MiXCR, one row per CDR3 protein. The sample yields some 500,000 distinct CDR3 sequences, approximately 16% seen once. Sequenced here: PBMCs from the stem cell graft donor, sampled from the stem cell graft. The source is a human donor who donated a stem cell graft to a child with acute lymphoblastic leukemia.

This clonotype was counted a few times. The CDR3 nucleotides are TGCAGTGCACTACTCCGAGGGGCGCAGTATTTT. Its translation: CSALLRGAQYF. The V call is TRBV20-1, the J call TRBJ2-3; possibly TRBD1 or TRBD2 for D (5 bases each). V was clipped by 6 bases and J by 10 bases, with 14 bases between them. The CDR3 loop spans 11 amino acids. The V gene's germline CDR1 is DFQATT and CDR2 SNEGSKA (reference sequence).

The sample holds a few counts of this clonotype. The V gene is TRBV20-1, the J gene TRBJ1-1; D ambiguous. The CDR3 length is 14 residues. Per germline, CDR1 DFQATT and CDR2 SNEGSKA (reference sequence). Trimming shortened V by 1 base and J by 11 bases, and 20 bases separated the two germline ends. CDR3 coding DNA: TGCAGTGCTAGAGTGGCGGGTAACGATGGGTCGGCTTTCTTT. Protein sequence: CSARVAGNDGSAFF.

This clonotype appeared many times. The rearrangement joins TRBV10-2 to TRBJ2-1; D assignment may be TRBD1 or TRBD2 (6 bases each). Germline CDR1 WSHSY, CDR2 SAAADI. The V and J ends lost 4 bases and 15 bases respectively, with 19 bases between them. The CDR3 runs to 13 residues. The CDR3 nucleotides are TGCGCCAGCAGTGCTTTAGGGGGAGGACGAGGGTTCTTC. It encodes CASSALGGGRGFF.

Only one count was recorded for this clonotype. This rearrangement joins TRBV27 to TRBJ1-1; D possibly corresponds to TRBD1 (5 bases). Trimming left V 1 base short and J 0 bases short, with 9 bases between. This CDR3 contains 15 residues. Germline V lookup: CDR1 MNHEY, CDR2 SMNVEV (reference sequence). CDR3: CASSLLGVMNTEAFF. In DNA form, the CDR3 reads TGTGCCAGCAGTTTATTGGGGGTTATGAACACTGAAGCTTTCTTT.

This clonotype was seen more than once but under ten times. The V gene is TRBV5-1, the J gene TRBJ2-7; 10 nucleotides align to TRBD2. CDR1 is SGHRS, CDR2 YFSETQ, per germline. The CDR3 extends over 15 amino acids. Germline trimming cut 2 bases from V and 5 bases from J; bases unmatched to any gene: 7. In DNA, the CDR3 is TGCGCCAGCAGCTTTAACAGCGGGAGGGCGGACGAGCAGTACTTC. It encodes CASSFNSGRADEQYF.

This clonotype has at least ten counts. The CDR3 sequence is CSRSNRLIETQYF. CDR3 nucleotides: TGCAGTCGTTCAAACAGGTTAATTGAGACCCAGTACTTC. The chain is built from TRBV29-1 and TRBJ2-5; D perhaps matches TRBD1 (5 bases). CDR1 and CDR2 (germline): SQVTM, ANQGSEA. The CDR3 runs to 13 residues.

The rearrangement links TRBV5-1 to TRBJ2-3; D gene ambiguous. Germline CDR1 is SGHRS and CDR2 is YFSETQ. This CDR3 is 13 amino acids long. V dropped 4 bases and J dropped 2 bases, with 8 bases sitting between them. CDR3 loop: CASSPLPTDTQYF. The CDR3 nucleotides read TGCGCCAGCAGCCCCTTACCCACAGATACGCAGTATTTT.

This clonotype was detected only a few times. The rearrangement uses TRBV6-4 and TRBJ1-1, with D unresolved. V lost 5 bases to trimming and J lost 12 bases, with 13 bases between them. This CDR3 is built from 11 residues. Germline values: CDR1 MRHNA, CDR2 SNTAGT. For the CDR3, the DNA is TGTGCCAGCAGTTCTTCAGAGCTGTCTTTCTTT. Amino acid sequence: CASSSSELSFF.

The sample holds a few counts of this clonotype. The chain recombines TRBV28 with TRBJ1-5, with 8 bases aligning to TRBD1. Per germline, CDR1 MDHEN and CDR2 SYDVKM. The V gene end was trimmed by 6 bases and the J gene end by 5 bases; junction bases not matched to a gene: 3. The CDR3 has 13 residues. The CDR3 loop is CASRRTGYQPQHF. The CDR3 nucleotides are TGTGCCAGCAGAAGGACAGGGTATCAGCCCCAGCATTTT.

In this sample, this clonotype turned up a few times. This chain links TRBV20-1 with TRBJ2-1; tentatively, D is TRBD2 (6 bases). From germline, CDR1 is DFQATT and CDR2 SNEGSKA (reference sequence). The CDR3 consists of 14 residues. The V and J ends lost 1 base and 1 base respectively, with 8 bases between them. The CDR3 is CSARASESYNEQFF. The CDR3 DNA sequence: TGCAGTGCTAGAGCTAGCGAGTCCTACAATGAGCAGTTCTTC.

The chain combines TRBV5-1 with TRBJ2-5; the match to TRBD2 covers 10 bases. Unmatched junction bases numbered 11, after V lost 4 bases and J lost 5 bases. CDR3 length: 16 residues. CDR1 SGHRS and CDR2 YFSETQ come from the germline V gene. In DNA form, the CDR3 reads TGCGCCAGCAGCCCAATAGCGGGAGGCCCCCGGGAGACCCAGTACTTC. This gives the protein CASSPIAGGPRETQYF.

This clonotype was seen just once. V usage is TRBV3-1 and J usage is TRBJ2-7; D is uncertain. Trimming removed 4 bases from V and 2 bases from J, with 15 bases in between. The CDR3 has 15 amino acids. Germline V gene data show CDR1 as LGHDT and CDR2 as YNNKEL (reference sequence). CDR3 amino acids: CASSPTLGRAYEQYF. In DNA, the CDR3 is TGTGCCAGCAGCCCTACCCTAGGACGGGCCTACGAGCAGTACTTC.

CDR3 DNA: TGTGCCAGCAGTGTAAAGACAGTTTATGGCTACACCTTC. It translates to CASSVKTVYGYTF. The chain recombines TRBV12-3 or TRBV12-4 with TRBJ1-2, with D perhaps TRBD1 (5 bases). The CDR3 covers 13 residues. The V and J ends lost 5 bases and 5 bases respectively, with 12 bases between them.